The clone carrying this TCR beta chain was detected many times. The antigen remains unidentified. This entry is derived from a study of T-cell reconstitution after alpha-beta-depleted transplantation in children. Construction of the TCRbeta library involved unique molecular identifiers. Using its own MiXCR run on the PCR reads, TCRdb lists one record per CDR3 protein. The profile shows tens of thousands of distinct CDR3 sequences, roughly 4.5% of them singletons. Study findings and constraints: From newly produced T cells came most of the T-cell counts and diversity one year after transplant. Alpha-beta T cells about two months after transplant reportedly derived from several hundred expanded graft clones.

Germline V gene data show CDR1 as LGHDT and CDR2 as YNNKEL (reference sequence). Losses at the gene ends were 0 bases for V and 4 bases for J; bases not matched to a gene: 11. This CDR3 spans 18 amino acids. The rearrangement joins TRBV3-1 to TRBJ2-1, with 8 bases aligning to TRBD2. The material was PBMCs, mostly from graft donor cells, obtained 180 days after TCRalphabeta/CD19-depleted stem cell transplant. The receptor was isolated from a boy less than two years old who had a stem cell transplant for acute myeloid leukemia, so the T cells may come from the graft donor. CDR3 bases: TGTGCCAGCAGCCAAGAGCCCCTTGTTGGCGGGGGGTACAATGAGCAGTTCTTC. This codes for CASSQEPLVGGGYNEQFF.